The clone carrying this T cell receptor beta chain was counted a single time. Random hexamers were used to reverse transcribe the RNA input (roughly 0.5 to 1 ug). TCRdb re-analysed the immunoSEQ multiplex PCR reads in MiXCR, keeping a single row per CDR3 protein. The table shows 150,000 to 200,000 distinct CDR3 sequences, with roughly 95% occurring only once. This sample was included in a study of CD8 T cells in Susac syndrome. The germline V gene encodes CDR1 MNHEY and CDR2 SMNVEV (reference sequence). This CDR3 is built from 18 residues. Unmatched junction bases numbered 23, after V lost 6 bases and J lost 8 bases.

The chain joins TRBV27 to TRBJ2-7; 9 bases map to TRBD2. The receptor was derived from a human donor in good health. Sequencing was carried out using CD4+ T cells from PBMCs. CDR3 coding DNA: TGTGCCAGCAGAAAATTGGGACCCCGTGAAGCGGGGGGACCCCAGCAGTACTTC. Encoded protein: CASRKLGPREAGGPQQYF.